The 18 T cell receptor beta chains below were found in one sample sequenced in a study of control samples from healthy donors and cancer patients. TCRdb keeps only in-frame clones here, not all; method: immunoSEQ multiplex PCR. Of 150,000 or so clones detected, approximately 94% appear once; the ten largest clones hold over 10%. Sequences were obtained from blood. The source of these receptors is a man in his forties in good health.

CDR3 amino acids: CASSLGQSNQPQHF. As DNA, the CDR3 is TGTGCCAGCAGCTTGGGACAAAGCAATCAGCCCCAGCATTTT. V is TRBV5-6 and J is TRBJ1-5; no clear D gene. V was clipped by 0 bases and J by 1 base, with 5 bases between them. Per the germline V gene, CDR1 is SGHDT and CDR2 is YYEEEE. CDR3 size: 14 residues.

Of note for this clone: Other nucleotide sequences from this sample produce the same CDR3. The V and J genes are TRBV9 and TRBJ2-1; perhaps TRBD2 as D (6 bases). The CDR3 spans 15 residues. Germline CDR1 is SGDLS and CDR2 is YYNGEE. The V end lost 0 bases, the J end lost 3 bases, and 10 bases lay between the germline ends. The CDR3 DNA follows: TGTGCCAGCAGCGTAGTCGGGACTGACTACAATGAGCAGTTCTTC. Residues: CASSVVGTDYNEQFF.

The chain links TRBV30 to TRBJ2-5; D gene ambiguous. Germline V gives CDR1 GTSNPN, CDR2 SVGIG (reference sequence). The V end lost 0 bases, the J end lost 2 bases, and 10 bases lay between the germline ends. This CDR3 contains 14 residues. CDR3 sequence: CAWSVITRQETQYF. The CDR3 coding sequence is TGTGCCTGGAGTGTTATTACACGTCAAGAGACCCAGTACTTC.

The chain recombines TRBV10-3 with TRBJ2-1; 11 bases match TRBD2. This CDR3 region has 14 residues. From germline, CDR1 is ENHRY and CDR2 SYGVKD. The trim removed 3 bases at V and 7 bases at J, leaving 2 bases unmatched. The CDR3 loop is CAISDLAGGNEQFF. Here the CDR3 DNA reads TGTGCCATCAGTGATCTAGCGGGAGGAAATGAGCAGTTCTTC.

The gene calls are TRBV6-6 and TRBJ1-2, with TRBD1 matching 9 bases. V dropped 7 bases and J dropped 5; count of bases not matched to a gene: 8. Germline CDR1 reads MNHNY; CDR2 reads SVGAGI (reference sequence). The CDR3 has 14 residues. Written as DNA, the CDR3 is TGTGCCAGCACCGACACGGACAGGGGATATGGCTACACCTTC. Protein sequence: CASTDTDRGYGYTF.

This chain uses TRBV9 with TRBJ2-1; weak D call: TRBD1 (6 bases). V was cut by 4 bases and J by 2 bases, with 10 bases left in between. The CDR3 consists of 14 residues. Germline-derived CDR1 and CDR2 are SGDLS and YYNGEE. This CDR3 is CASSPDSAYNEQFF. The CDR3 DNA sequence: TGTGCCAGCAGCCCGGACAGCGCCTACAATGAGCAGTTCTTC.

The CDR3 sequence is CASSQGGTSTEAFF. The DNA of the CDR3 is TGTGCCAGCAGCCAAGGCGGGACCAGCACTGAAGCTTTCTTT. The V gene is TRBV4-2, the J gene TRBJ1-1; weak D call: TRBD1 (5 bases). Germline CDR1 LGHNA, CDR2 YNFKEQ. The CDR3 length is 14 residues. Between the trimmed V and J ends, which lost 1 base and 4 bases, there was a span of 10 bases.

The V and J genes are TRBV6-2 or TRBV6-3 and TRBJ1-2, with 7 bases aligning to TRBD1. J gave up 0 bases and V 6 bases, and 10 bases lay outside the gene matches. Germline V CDR1 and CDR2: MNHEY, SVGEGT. The CDR3 consists of 16 residues. The CDR3, as DNA: TGTGCCAGCAGCCCTTCCGGGACAGTTTCTAACTATGGCTACACCTTC. Protein sequence: CASSPSGTVSNYGYTF.

The V call is TRBV6-1, the J call TRBJ1-3; D is possibly TRBD1 (5 bases). This CDR3 is 17 amino acids long. Germline V gene sequence: CDR1 MNHNS, CDR2 SASEGT. V lost 2 bases and J 0 bases, leaving 14 bases between the germline ends. DNA of the CDR3: TGTGCCAGCAGTGAAAGTTGGGGGGGAGGCTCTGGAAACACCATATATTTT. Its protein product is CASSESWGGGSGNTIYF.

Comment on this clone: The sample holds other DNA sequences that translate to the same CDR3. The chain employs TRBV9 and TRBJ2-2; D not certain. Trimming cost V 0 bases and J 2 bases, with 8 bases left between them. The CDR3 contains 15 residues. Germline-derived CDR1 and CDR2 are SGDLS and YYNGEE. The CDR3 coding sequence is TGTGCCAGCAGCGTAGTAGGCGGTAACACCGGGGAGCTGTTTTTT. Residues: CASSVVGGNTGELFF.

This clone was counted a single time. The chain has TRBV5-6 and TRBJ2-1; 9 positions match TRBD2. The V segment lost 4 bases and the J segment 6 bases; nucleotides outside the gene matches: 8. CDR1 is SGHDT and CDR2 is YYEEEE in the germline V gene. This CDR3 is 15 amino acids long. The CDR3 loop is CASSIGLAGLNEQFF. In DNA, the CDR3 is TGTGCCAGCAGCATTGGGCTAGCGGGGCTCAATGAGCAGTTCTTC. The whole variable domain, filled in from reference TRBV5-6 and TRBJ2-1, reads DAGVTQSPTHLIKTRGQQVTLRCSPKSGHDTVSWYQQALGQGPQFIFQYYEEEERQRGNFPDRFSGHQFPNYSSELNVNALLLGDSALYLCASSIGLAGLNEQFFGPGTRLTVL.

The V and J genes are TRBV5-6 and TRBJ1-2; 10 bases are a match to TRBD1. Trimming cost V 6 bases and J 5 bases; bases outside gene matches: 10. The CDR3 length is 15 residues. From germline, CDR1 is SGHDT and CDR2 YYEEEE. The CDR3 loop reads CASTSPGQGEYGYTF. Here the CDR3 DNA reads TGTGCCAGCACCTCTCCCGGACAGGGGGAGTATGGCTACACCTTC.

DNA of the CDR3: TGTGCCAGCAGCCTACGCCCCGAGGGTGCCTCCTATAATTCACCCCTCCACTTT. Amino acids: CASSLRPEGASYNSPLHF. The V gene is TRBV11-2, the J gene TRBJ1-6; D gene uncertain. In germline, CDR1 is SGHAT, CDR2 FQNNGV. Trimming removed 5 bases from V and 0 bases from J, with 17 bases in between. CDR3 length equals 18 residues.

This clone is a singleton in its sample. V is TRBV19 and J is TRBJ2-6; 10 nucleotides match TRBD2. The germline V gene has CDR1 LNHDA and CDR2 SQIVND (reference sequence). V lost 4 bases and J lost 2; bases outside the gene matches: 5. The CDR3 has 17 residues. The CDR3, as DNA: TGTGCCAGTAGTAGGAGCGGGAGGGCCGCTGGGGCCAACGTCCTGACTTTC. Encoded protein: CASSRSGRAAGANVLTF.

The chain employs TRBV28 and TRBJ1-3; D remains ambiguous. Germline V gene sequence: CDR1 MDHEN, CDR2 SYDVKM. The CDR3 contains 12 residues. V gave up 2 bases and J gave up 4 bases, with 3 bases separating them. CDR3 coding DNA: TGTGCCAGCAGTTTAGAAGGAAACACCATATATTTT. It yields the protein CASSLEGNTIYF.

This chain joins TRBV24-1 and TRBJ1-2; D not resolved. CDR3 length equals 12 residues. The germline V and J ends were trimmed by 5 bases and 6 bases, with 9 bases remaining between them. The V gene's germline CDR1 is KGHDR and CDR2 SFDVKD. The CDR3 DNA is TGTGCCACCAGTGTAGGGTTAGATGGCTACACCTTC. Its translation is CATSVGLDGYTF.

The chain carries TRBV5-1 and TRBJ2-3, with 8 positions matching TRBD2. The CDR3 runs 16 residues. In germline, CDR1 is SGHRS, CDR2 YFSETQ. V gave up 4 bases and J gave up 1 base; unmatched junction bases: 8. CDR3 in amino acids: CASSPGNSGGTDTQYF. In DNA, the CDR3 is TGCGCCAGCAGCCCCGGTAATAGCGGGGGCACAGATACGCAGTATTTT.

The chain joins TRBV6-2 or TRBV6-3 to TRBJ2-1; the match to TRBD2 covers 7 bases. The CDR3 extends over 15 amino acids. CDR1 is MNHEY and CDR2 is SVGEGT in the germline V gene. J gave up 2 bases and V 6 bases, and 7 bases lay outside the gene matches. Here the CDR3 reads CASSRGGRTYNEQFF. The DNA of the CDR3 is TGTGCCAGCAGCCGGGGAGGGAGAACCTACAATGAGCAGTTCTTC.